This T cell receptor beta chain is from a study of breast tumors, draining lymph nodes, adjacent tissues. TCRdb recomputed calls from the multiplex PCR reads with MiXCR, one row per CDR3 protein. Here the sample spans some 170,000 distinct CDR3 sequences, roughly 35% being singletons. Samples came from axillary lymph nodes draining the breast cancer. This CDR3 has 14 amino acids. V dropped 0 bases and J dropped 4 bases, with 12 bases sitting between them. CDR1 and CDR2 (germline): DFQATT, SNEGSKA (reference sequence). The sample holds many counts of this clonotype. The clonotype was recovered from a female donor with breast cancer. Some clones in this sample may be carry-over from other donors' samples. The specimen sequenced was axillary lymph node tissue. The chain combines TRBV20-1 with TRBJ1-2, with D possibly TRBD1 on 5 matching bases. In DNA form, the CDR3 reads TGCAGTGCTAGAGAACAAAGTGACAGCTATGGCTACACCTTC. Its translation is CSAREQSDSYGYTF.